This record covers a single T cell receptor (beta chain). Its antigen is unidentified. The ends were cut back, 0 bases at V and 5 bases at J, with 13 bases in the middle. Germline V lookup: CDR1 LGHNA, CDR2 YSLEER. CDR3 length: 15 residues. The data were taken from a study of cytomegalovirus exposure and HLA in healthy donors. The study's findings and limits: One variant, a missense change in DCLRE1C, was linked in a later analysis to TCR beta V- and J-gene trimming. Associated with cytomegalovirus, according to the listing, were 150 to 200 TCR beta chains.

13 Jbeta primers and 60 Vbeta primers were used for the PCR. Repertoires were generated with immunoSEQ multiplex PCR, while TCRdb's copy carries only in-frame clones and drops some. The repertoire holds over 85,000 clones, with nearly 80% as singletons. The chain uses TRBV4-3 and TRBJ1-1, with D perhaps matching TRBD1 (5 bases). Sequenced input: PBMCs. The clonotype originates from a woman aged 25 to 45 in good health and CMV-seronegative. The CDR3 region has the DNA TGCGCCAGCAGCCAAGATGCCAGGGTCGGAACTGAAGCTTTCTTT. Its translation: CASSQDARVGTEAFF.